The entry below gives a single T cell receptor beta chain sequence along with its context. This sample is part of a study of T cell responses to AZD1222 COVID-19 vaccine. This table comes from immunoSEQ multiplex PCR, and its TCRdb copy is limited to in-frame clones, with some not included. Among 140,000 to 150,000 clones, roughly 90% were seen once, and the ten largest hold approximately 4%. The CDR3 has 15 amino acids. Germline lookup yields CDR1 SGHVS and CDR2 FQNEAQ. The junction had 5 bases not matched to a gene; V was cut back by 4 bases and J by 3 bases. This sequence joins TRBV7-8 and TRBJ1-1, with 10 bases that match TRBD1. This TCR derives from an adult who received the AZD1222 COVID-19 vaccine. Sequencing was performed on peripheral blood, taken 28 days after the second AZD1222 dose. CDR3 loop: CASSSGQGMDTEAFF. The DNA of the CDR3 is TGTGCCAGCAGCTCGGGACAGGGGATGGACACTGAAGCTTTCTTT.